A selection of T cell receptor beta chains follows, all from one sample in a study of a mutant IDH1 vaccine in newly diagnosed glioma. The method was immunoSEQ multiplex PCR; TCRdb's version includes in-frame clones alone and lacks a portion of them. The sample includes just under 70,000 clones, less than 90% seen only once; the top ten take over 9.5%. No antigen is known for these receptors. The sequencing used PBMCs, collected from a glioma patient whose treatment included an IDH1 peptide vaccine. The source of these receptors is a man aged 18 to 29 with glioma. CDR3s include the opening cysteine and the closing phenylalanine or tryptophan. The order of the fields is V gene, D gene, J gene, CDR3 protein. The D gene is left open where the match is weak.

v_gene: TRBV6-5
d_gene: .
j_gene: TRBJ1-1
CDR3aa: CASSYGGRAFF

v_gene: TRBV23-1
d_gene: TRBD1
j_gene: TRBJ1-1
CDR3aa: CASRQGENTEAFF

v_gene: TRBV5-6
d_gene: TRBD1
j_gene: TRBJ1-2
CDR3aa: CASSLQGAYGYTF

v_gene: TRBV6-5
d_gene: .
j_gene: TRBJ1-4
CDR3aa: CASSYSRGLGEKLFF

v_gene: TRBV28
d_gene: .
j_gene: TRBJ1-1
CDR3aa: CASKYKNTEAFF

v_gene: TRBV6-5
d_gene: .
j_gene: TRBJ1-3
CDR3aa: CASSYSGPSSGNTIYF

v_gene: TRBV6-5
d_gene: .
j_gene: TRBJ2-3
CDR3aa: CASTDTQYF

v_gene: TRBV2
d_gene: TRBD2
j_gene: TRBJ2-1
CDR3aa: CASSEASGILIF

v_gene: TRBV5-4
d_gene: .
j_gene: TRBJ2-5
CDR3aa: CASSLTAGGMKTQYF

v_gene: TRBV14
d_gene: .
j_gene: TRBJ1-1
CDR3aa: CASSQGFGKTEAFF

v_gene: TRBV7-2
d_gene: .
j_gene: TRBJ2-7
CDR3aa: CASSLGWAEQYF

v_gene: TRBV19
d_gene: TRBD1
j_gene: TRBJ1-5
CDR3aa: CASSLRDRGNQPQHF

v_gene: TRBV2
d_gene: .
j_gene: TRBJ2-3
CDR3aa: CASSEGTDTQYF

v_gene: TRBV10-3
d_gene: .
j_gene: TRBJ2-7
CDR3aa: CAISPGPTLRGSYEQYF

v_gene: TRBV18
d_gene: .
j_gene: TRBJ1-5
CDR3aa: CASSEGWSNQPQHF

v_gene: TRBV9
d_gene: .
j_gene: TRBJ2-7
CDR3aa: CASSVQGGFAYEQYF

v_gene: TRBV4-3
d_gene: .
j_gene: TRBJ2-6
CDR3aa: CASSQDHSGANVLTF

v_gene: TRBV6-1
d_gene: TRBD2
j_gene: TRBJ2-3
CDR3aa: CASSEGLAVSTDTQYF

v_gene: TRBV11-2
d_gene: .
j_gene: TRBJ1-1
CDR3aa: CASSLEMDSAEAFF

v_gene: TRBV19
d_gene: .
j_gene: TRBJ1-1
CDR3aa: CASSIRGEVDTEAFF

v_gene: TRBV7-9
d_gene: .
j_gene: TRBJ2-5
CDR3aa: CASSHRGETQYF

v_gene: TRBV5-1
d_gene: TRBD1
j_gene: TRBJ2-7
CDR3aa: CASSFQGTDVYEQYF

v_gene: TRBV6-6
d_gene: .
j_gene: TRBJ1-4
CDR3aa: CASSYRINEKLFF

v_gene: TRBV9
d_gene: TRBD1
j_gene: TRBJ1-4
CDR3aa: CASSSRTGLGEKLFF

v_gene: TRBV6-5
d_gene: TRBD1
j_gene: TRBJ1-1
CDR3aa: CASSPTGRENTEAFF

v_gene: TRBV30
d_gene: TRBD1
j_gene: TRBJ1-5
CDR3aa: CAWAGTDRQPQHF

v_gene: TRBV7-2
d_gene: .
j_gene: TRBJ2-7
CDR3aa: CASRRGSGHYEQYF

v_gene: TRBV29-1
d_gene: .
j_gene: TRBJ2-3
CDR3aa: CSVGGWGRDTQYF

v_gene: TRBV6-5
d_gene: .
j_gene: TRBJ1-1
CDR3aa: CASSRVRTNTEAFF

v_gene: TRBV2
d_gene: .
j_gene: TRBJ2-7
CDR3aa: CASSERAPSSYEQYF

v_gene: TRBV5-5
d_gene: TRBD1
j_gene: TRBJ2-7
CDR3aa: CASSHPTGREQYF